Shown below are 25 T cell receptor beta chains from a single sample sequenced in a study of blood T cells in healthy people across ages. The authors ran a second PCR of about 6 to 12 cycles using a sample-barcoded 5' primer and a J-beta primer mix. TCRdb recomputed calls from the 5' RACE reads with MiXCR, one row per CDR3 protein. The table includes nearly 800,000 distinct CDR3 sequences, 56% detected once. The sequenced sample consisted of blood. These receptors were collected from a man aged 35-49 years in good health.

The CDR3: CSARGLGQGAIRHNEQFF. CDR3 DNA sequence: TGCAGTGCTAGAGGTCTGGGACAGGGGGCGATCCGGCACAATGAGCAGTTCTTC. V gene TRBV20-1 combines with J gene TRBJ2-1, with 12 nucleotides matching TRBD1. CDR1 DFQATT and CDR2 SNEGSKA come from the germline V gene (reference sequence). The junction had 12 bases not matched to a gene; V was cut back by 1 base and J by 5 bases. This CDR3 has 18 amino acids.

In DNA form, the CDR3 reads TGTGCCAGCAGCACTCTTAGCGGGACAGATACGCAGTATTTT. Its protein product is CASSTLSGTDTQYF. The chain combines TRBV7-2 with TRBJ2-3, with TRBD2 identical over 7 bases. The length of the CDR3 is 14 residues. CDR1 is SGHTA and CDR2 is FQGNSA in the germline V gene. Trimming took 5 bases from V and 3 from J; bases not matched to a gene: 5. Based on the CDR3 plus reference TRBV7-2 and TRBJ2-3, the full variable domain is GAGVSQSPSNKVTEKGKDVELRCDPISGHTALYWYRQSLGQGLEFLIYFQGNSAPDKSGLPSDRFSAERTGGSVSTLTIQRTQQEDSAVYLCASSTLSGTDTQYFGPGTRLTVL.

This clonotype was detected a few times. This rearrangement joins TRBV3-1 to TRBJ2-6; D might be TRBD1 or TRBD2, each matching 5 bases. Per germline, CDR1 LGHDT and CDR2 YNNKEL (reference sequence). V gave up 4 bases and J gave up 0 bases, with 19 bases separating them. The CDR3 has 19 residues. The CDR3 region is CASSPTGTVKSSGANVLTF. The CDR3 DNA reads TGTGCCAGCAGCCCCACCGGGACGGTGAAGTCCTCTGGGGCCAACGTCCTGACTTTC.

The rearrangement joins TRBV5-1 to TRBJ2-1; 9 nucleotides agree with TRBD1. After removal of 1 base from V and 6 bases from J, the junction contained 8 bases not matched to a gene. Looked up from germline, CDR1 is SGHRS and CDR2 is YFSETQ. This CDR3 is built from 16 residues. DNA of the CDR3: TGCGCCAGCAGCTTGAGAGTTGGGGACAGGGTCAATGAGCAGTTCTTC. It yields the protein CASSLRVGDRVNEQFF. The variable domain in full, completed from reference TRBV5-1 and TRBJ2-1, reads KAGVTQTPRYLIKTRGQQVTLSCSPISGHRSVSWYQQTPGQGLQFLFEYFSETQRNKGNFPGRFSGRQFSNSRSEMNVSTLELGDSALYLCASSLRVGDRVNEQFFGPGTRLTVL.

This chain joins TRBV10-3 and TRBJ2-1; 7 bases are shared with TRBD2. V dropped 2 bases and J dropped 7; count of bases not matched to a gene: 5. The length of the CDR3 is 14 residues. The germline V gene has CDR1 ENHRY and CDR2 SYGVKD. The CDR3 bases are TGTGCCATCAGTGAGCTCCGGGGGGATAATGAGCAGTTCTTC. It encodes CAISELRGDNEQFF.

In DNA, the CDR3 is TGCAGTGCTAGAGGGACGACCGGTGCCATCCAGCCCCAGCATTTT. Protein: CSARGTTGAIQPQHF. V usage is TRBV20-1 and J usage is TRBJ1-5; D gene ambiguous. The germline gives CDR1 DFQATT, CDR2 SNEGSKA (reference sequence). This CDR3 comprises 15 residues. V was shortened by 1 base and J by 7 bases, with 17 bases between the two germline ends.

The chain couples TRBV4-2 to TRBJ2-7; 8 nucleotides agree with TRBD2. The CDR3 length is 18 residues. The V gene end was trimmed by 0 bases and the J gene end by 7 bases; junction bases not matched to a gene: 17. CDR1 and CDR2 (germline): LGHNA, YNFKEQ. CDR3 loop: CASSQDLQRTSLPREQYF. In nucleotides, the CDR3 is TGTGCCAGCAGCCAAGACCTACAGAGGACTAGCTTACCGAGAGAGCAGTACTTC.

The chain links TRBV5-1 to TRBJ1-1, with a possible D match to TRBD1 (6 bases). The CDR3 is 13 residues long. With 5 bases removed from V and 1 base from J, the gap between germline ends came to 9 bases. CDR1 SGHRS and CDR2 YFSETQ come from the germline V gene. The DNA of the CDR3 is TGCGCCAGCAGGTCGGACAGGAACACTGAAGCTTTCTTT. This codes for CASRSDRNTEAFF.

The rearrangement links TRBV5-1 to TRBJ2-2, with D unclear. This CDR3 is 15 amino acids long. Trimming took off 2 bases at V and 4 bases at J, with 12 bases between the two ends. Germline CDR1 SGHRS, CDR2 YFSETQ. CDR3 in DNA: TGCGCCAGCAGCTTAACTACCCAGAGCACCGGGGAGCTGTTTTTT. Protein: CASSLTTQSTGELFF.

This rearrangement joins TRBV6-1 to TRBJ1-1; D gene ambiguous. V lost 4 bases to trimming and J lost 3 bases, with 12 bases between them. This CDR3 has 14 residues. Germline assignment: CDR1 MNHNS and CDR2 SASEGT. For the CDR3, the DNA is TGTGCCAGCAGTGCAGGAGGGTTGGACACTGAAGCTTTCTTT. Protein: CASSAGGLDTEAFF.

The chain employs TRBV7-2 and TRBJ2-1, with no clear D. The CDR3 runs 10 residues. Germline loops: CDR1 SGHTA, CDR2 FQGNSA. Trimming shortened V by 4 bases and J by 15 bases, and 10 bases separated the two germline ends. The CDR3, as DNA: TGTGCCAGCAGCTCGGCTGTAGGGTTCTTC. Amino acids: CASSSAVGFF.

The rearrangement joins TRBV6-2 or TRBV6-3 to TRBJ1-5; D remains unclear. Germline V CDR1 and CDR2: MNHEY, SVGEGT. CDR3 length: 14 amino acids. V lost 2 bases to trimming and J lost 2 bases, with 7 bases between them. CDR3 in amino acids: CASSYGPGNQPQHF. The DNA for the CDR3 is TGTGCCAGCAGTTACGGTCCAGGCAATCAGCCCCAGCATTTT.

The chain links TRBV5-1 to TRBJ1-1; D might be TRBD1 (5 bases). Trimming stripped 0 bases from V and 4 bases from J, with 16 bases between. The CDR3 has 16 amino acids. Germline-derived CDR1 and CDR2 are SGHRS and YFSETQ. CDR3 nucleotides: TGCGCCAGCAGCTTGGATGGTGGTGGGGGGTTCACTGAAGCTTTCTTT. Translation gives CASSLDGGGGFTEAFF.

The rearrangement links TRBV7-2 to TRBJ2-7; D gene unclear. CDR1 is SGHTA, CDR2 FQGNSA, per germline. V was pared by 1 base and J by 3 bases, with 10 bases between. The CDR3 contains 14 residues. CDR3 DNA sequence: TGTGCCAGCAGCTTAGGGATCGGATACTACGAGCAGTACTTC. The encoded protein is CASSLGIGYYEQYF.

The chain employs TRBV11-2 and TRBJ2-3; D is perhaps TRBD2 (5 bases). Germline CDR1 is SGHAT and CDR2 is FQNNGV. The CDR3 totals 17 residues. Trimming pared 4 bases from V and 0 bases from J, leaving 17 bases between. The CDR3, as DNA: TGTGCCAGCAGCTACCTTTTTAAGCGGATCAGCACAGATACGCAGTATTTT. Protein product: CASSYLFKRISTDTQYF.

CDR3 sequence: CASSDSYTQYF. DNA for the CDR3: TGTGCCAGCAGTGACTCGTATACGCAGTATTTT. The chain has TRBV6-4 and TRBJ2-3; no reliable D call. Trimming took off 0 bases at V and 7 bases at J, with 2 bases between the two ends. CDR3 length: 11 amino acids. CDR1 and CDR2 (germline): MRHNA, SNTAGT.

The CDR3 DNA reads TGTGCCAGCAGCCTTTCAGGACAGGGTAGTACTGAAGCTTTCTTT. Its protein is CASSLSGQGSTEAFF. The genes are TRBV27 and TRBJ1-1; 8 bases are shared with TRBD1. The junction had 11 bases not matched to a gene; V was cut back by 6 bases and J by 5 bases. CDR1 is MNHEY and CDR2 is SMNVEV in the germline V gene (reference sequence). This CDR3 has 15 residues.

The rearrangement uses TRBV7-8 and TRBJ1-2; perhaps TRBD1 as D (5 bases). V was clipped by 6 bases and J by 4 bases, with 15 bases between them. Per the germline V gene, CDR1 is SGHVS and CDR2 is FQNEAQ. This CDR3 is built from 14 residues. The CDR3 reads CASSPVGTRYGYTF. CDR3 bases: TGTGCCAGCAGTCCGGTGGGGACTCGCTATGGCTACACCTTC.

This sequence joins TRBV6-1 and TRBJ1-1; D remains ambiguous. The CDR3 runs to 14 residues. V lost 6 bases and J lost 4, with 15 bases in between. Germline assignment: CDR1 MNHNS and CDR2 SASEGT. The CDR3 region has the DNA TGTGCCAGCAGCCTGGGCAGCGACCTCACTGAAGCTTTCTTT. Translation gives CASSLGSDLTEAFF.

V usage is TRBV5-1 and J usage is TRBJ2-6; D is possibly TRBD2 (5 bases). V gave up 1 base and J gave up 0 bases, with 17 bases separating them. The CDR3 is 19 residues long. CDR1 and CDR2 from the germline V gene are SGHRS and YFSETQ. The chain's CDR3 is CASSLPHRPRDSGANVLTF. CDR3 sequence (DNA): TGCGCCAGCAGCTTGCCGCACCGGCCGAGGGACTCTGGGGCCAACGTCCTGACTTTC.

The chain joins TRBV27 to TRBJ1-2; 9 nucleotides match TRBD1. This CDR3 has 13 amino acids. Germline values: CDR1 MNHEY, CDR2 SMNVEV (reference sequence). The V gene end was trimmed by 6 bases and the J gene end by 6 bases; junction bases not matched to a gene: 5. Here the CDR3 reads CASRRTGDDGYTF. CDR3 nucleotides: TGTGCCAGCAGACGGACAGGGGACGATGGCTACACCTTC.

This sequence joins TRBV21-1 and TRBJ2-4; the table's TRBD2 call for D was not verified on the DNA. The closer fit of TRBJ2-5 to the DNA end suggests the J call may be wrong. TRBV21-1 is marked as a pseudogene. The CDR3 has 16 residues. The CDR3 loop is CASRLMGLAEQETQYF. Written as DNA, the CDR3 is TGTGCCAGCAGACTAATGGGACTAGCGGAACAAGAGACCCAGTACTTC.

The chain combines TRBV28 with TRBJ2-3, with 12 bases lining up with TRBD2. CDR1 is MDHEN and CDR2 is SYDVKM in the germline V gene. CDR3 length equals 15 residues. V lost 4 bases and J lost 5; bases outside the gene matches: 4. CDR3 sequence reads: CASSSPSGGGDTQYF. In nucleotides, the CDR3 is TGTGCCAGCAGTTCCCCTAGCGGGGGGGGAGATACGCAGTATTTT. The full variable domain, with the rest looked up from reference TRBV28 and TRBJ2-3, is DVKVTQSSRYLVKRTGEKVFLECVQDMDHENMFWYRQDPGLGLRLIYFSYDVKMKEKGDIPEGYSVSREKKERFSLILESASTNQTSMYLCASSSPSGGGDTQYFGPGTRLTVL.

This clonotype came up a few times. CDR3 nucleotides: TGTGCCAGCAGGGTTCCCGGGATCGCGAACACCGGGGAGCTGTTTTTT. This translates into CASRVPGIANTGELFF. The gene calls are TRBV28 and TRBJ2-2, with a tentative D call TRBD2 (5 bases). The CDR3 is made up of 16 amino acids. Between the trimmed V and J ends, which lost 6 bases and 0 bases, there was a span of 14 bases. Germline CDR1 is MDHEN and CDR2 is SYDVKM.

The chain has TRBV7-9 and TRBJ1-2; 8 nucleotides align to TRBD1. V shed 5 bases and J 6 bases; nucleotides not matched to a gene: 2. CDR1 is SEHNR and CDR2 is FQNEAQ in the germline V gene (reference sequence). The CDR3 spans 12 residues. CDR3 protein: CASSVQGDGYTF. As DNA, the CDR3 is TGTGCCAGCAGCGTACAGGGGGATGGCTACACCTTC. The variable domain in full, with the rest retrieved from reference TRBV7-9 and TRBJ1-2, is DTGVSQNPRHKITKRGQNVTFRCDPISEHNRLYWYRQTLGQGPEFLTYFQNEAQLEKSRLLSDRFSAERPKGSFSTLEIQRTEQGDSAMYLCASSVQGDGYTFGSGTRLTVV.